These 25 T cell receptor beta chains share one sample of origin, sequenced in a study of T cells in women clearing cervical HPV infection. Profiling relied on immunoSEQ multiplex PCR, and the TCRdb table lists in-frame clones only, not all of them. The sample has about 37,000 clones. The source material was blood buffy coat. These receptors were taken from a woman aged 18 to 69 with a cervical HPV16 infection that either progressed to CIN3+ or cleared (not recorded which).

In regard to this clone: The read terminates 3 residues ahead of where the CDR3 ends, so the germline J gene completes it. The chain recombines TRBV15 with TRBJ2-4, with a weak D call TRBD2 (6 bases). The V end lost 1 base, the J end lost 9 bases, and 13 bases lay between the germline ends. The CDR3 length is 14 residues. Per the germline V gene, CDR1 is LNHNV and CDR2 is YYDKDF (reference sequence). CDR3 DNA, as far as it was read: TGTGCCACCAGCAGAGGTGGAGGGGAAGGCATT. This sequence encodes CATSRGGGEGI. The whole CDR3 sequence is CATSRGGGEGIQYF.

On this clone itself: The CDR3 is cut off 3 residues early in the read; its end comes from the germline J gene. The chain uses TRBV7-2 and TRBJ1-4; D may be TRBD1 (5 bases). There are 15 residues in the CDR3. The V and J ends lost 5 bases and 8 bases respectively, with 18 bases between them. Germline loops: CDR1 SGHTA, CDR2 FQGNSA. The covered CDR3 bases are TGTGCCAGCAGCCCCGGGGGAGGAGGAACAGAAAAA. Its protein product is CASSPGGGGTEK. The entire CDR3 protein is CASSPGGGGTEKLFF. Together with reference TRBV7-2 and TRBJ1-4, the CDR3 gives the full variable domain: GAGVSQSPSNKVTEKGKDVELRCDPISGHTALYWYRQSLGQGLEFLIYFQGNSAPDKSGLPSDRFSAERTGGSVSTLTIQRTQQEDSAVYLCASSPGGGGTEKLFFGSGTQLSVL.

As to this clone: Read coverage stops 3 residues before the CDR3 terminus; the germline J gene supplies the remainder. The J gene is TRBJ2-3, the V gene TRBV7-3, with D perhaps TRBD2 (6 bases). The V gene's germline CDR1 is SGHTA and CDR2 FQGTGA. This CDR3 is 14 amino acids long. CDR3 protein: CASSLTSWGETQYF. CDR3 DNA (partial): TGTGCCAGCAGCTTAACATCCTGGGGGGAGACG.

Concerning this clone itself: The observed sequence ends 3 residues before the CDR3 terminus, with the missing tail filled in from the germline J gene. The chain carries TRBV2 and TRBJ1-5, with D perhaps matching TRBD1 (6 bases). V was cut by 8 bases and J by 1 base, with 12 bases left in between. The V gene's germline CDR1 is SNHLY and CDR2 FYNNEI. The CDR3 length is 14 residues. Partial CDR3 DNA: TGTGCCAGCCGTATCGACAGGAGCAATCAGCCC. Protein sequence: CASRIDRSNQP. The full CDR3 reads CASRIDRSNQPQHF.

With respect to this clone: The read ends 3 residues early relative to the CDR3; the germline J gene fills the gap. This chain joins TRBV7-9 and TRBJ1-2; possible D gene TRBD1, 5 bases. This CDR3 spans 14 amino acids. CDR1 and CDR2 from the germline V gene are SEHNR and FQNEAQ (reference sequence). CDR3: CASSLGAGSGDYTF. The CDR3 bases that were read are TGTGCCAGCAGCTTAGGGGCAGGGTCGGGCGAC.

With respect to this clone: The missing CDR3 end, 3 residues past where the read stops, is filled in from the germline J gene. The V and J genes are TRBV18 and TRBJ1-2; D remains ambiguous. CDR1 and CDR2 from the germline V gene are KGHSH and LQKENI. The CDR3 loop spans 11 amino acids. The chain's CDR3 is CASSQVNTYTF. Partial CDR3 DNA: TGTGCCAGCTCACAGGTCAATACC. The entire variable domain, with the rest obtained from reference TRBV18 and TRBJ1-2, is as follows: NAGVMQNPRHLVRRRGQEARLRCSPMKGHSHVYWYRQLPEEGLKFMVYLQKENIIDESGMPKERFSAEFPKEGPSILRIQQVVRGDSAAYFCASSQVNTYTFGSGTRLTVV.

Points on this clone: Read sequence stops 3 residues before the CDR3 end, and the germline J gene provides the missing end. The gene calls are TRBV2 and TRBJ2-3; weak D call: TRBD2 (5 bases). This CDR3 has 13 residues. CDR1 and CDR2 from the germline V gene are SNHLY and FYNNEI. The part of the CDR3 DNA that was read is TGTGCCAGCAGTCTAGCCGTGTGGGAGACG. As protein: CASSLAVWET. The full CDR3 reads CASSLAVWETQYF.

The sequenced CDR3 bases are TGCAGTGCTATATTCGCAAACAGGGCCTACGAG. Amino acids: CSAIFANRAYE. The whole CDR3 protein is CSAIFANRAYEQYF. The chain links TRBV20-1 to TRBJ2-7, with D perhaps TRBD1 (6 bases). The CDR3 end falls 3 residues outside the read, so it is completed with the germline J gene. V lost 4 bases and J lost 2, with 15 bases in between. The germline V gene encodes CDR1 DFQATT and CDR2 SNEGSKA (reference sequence). CDR3 size: 14 residues.

Regarding this clone: The read stops 3 residues short of the end of the CDR3; the missing end is completed from the germline J gene. J is TRBJ2-5 and V is TRBV5-1; D is undetermined. The CDR3 consists of 15 residues. Per the germline V gene, CDR1 is SGHRS and CDR2 is YFSETQ. With 4 bases removed from V and 2 bases from J, the gap between germline ends came to 15 bases. Incomplete CDR3 DNA: TGCGCCAGCAGCCCTCTTGTTGGCCCTCAAGAGACC. It yields the protein CASSPLVGPQET. The full CDR3 protein is CASSPLVGPQETQYF.

Concerning this clone: The read ends 3 residues before the CDR3 terminus; that terminus is restored from the germline J gene. The rearrangement uses TRBV7-2 and TRBJ2-3; 7 nucleotides align to TRBD2. CDR1 and CDR2 (germline): SGHTA, FQGNSA. CDR3 length equals 14 residues. Trimming took 4 bases from V and 2 from J; bases not matched to a gene: 3. The chain's CDR3 is CASSSTSDTDTQYF. The sequenced part of the CDR3 DNA is TGTGCCAGCAGCTCCACTAGCGACACAGATACG.

Of note for this clone: The read ends 3 residues early relative to the CDR3; the germline J gene fills the gap. This chain connects TRBV5-4 to TRBJ2-1; a weak D match, TRBD1 (5 bases). V gave up 0 bases and J gave up 7 bases, with 11 bases separating them. This CDR3 contains 14 residues. Germline V gene lookup returns CDR1 SGHNT and CDR2 YYREEE (reference sequence). The CDR3 spells CASSLGSGKNEQFF. Incomplete CDR3 DNA: TGTGCCAGCAGCTTGGGGTCAGGGAAAAATGAG.

To note about this clone: The read comes to an end 3 residues before the CDR3 does, leaving the germline J gene to fill in the end. The chain joins TRBV2 to TRBJ2-4; tentative D call: TRBD1 (6 bases). There are 15 residues in the CDR3. Germline lookup yields CDR1 SNHLY and CDR2 FYNNEI. Trimming took 5 bases from V and 0 from J, leaving 11 bases between them. CDR3 DNA, as far as it was read: TGTGCCAGCAGTTCCGACAGGTTAGCCAAAAACATT. Residues: CASSSDRLAKNI. The CDR3 in full is CASSSDRLAKNIQYF.

In the case of this clone: At one end, the junction sequence differs from germline, possibly due to a read error. The read falls 3 residues short of the CDR3 end, and the missing part is taken from the germline J gene. The rearrangement joins TRBV6-1 to TRBJ1-6, with D possibly TRBD1 on 5 matching bases. Germline CDR1 reads MNHNS; CDR2 reads SASEGT. This CDR3 contains 14 residues. The CDR3 sequence is CASSEAGHKSPLHF. The sequenced CDR3 bases are TGTGCCAGCAGTGAAGCTGGACATAAATCACCC.

Remarks on this clone: Coverage ceases 3 residues before the CDR3 finishes, and the germline J gene fills in the end. The J gene is TRBJ2-5, the V gene TRBV30; 8 nucleotides agree with TRBD2. Germline lookup yields CDR1 GTSNPN and CDR2 SVGIG (reference sequence). Germline trimming cut 0 bases from V and 2 bases from J; bases unmatched to any gene: 5. This CDR3 is built from 15 residues. The CDR3 sequence is CAWSVPRGAQETQYF. The sequenced part of the CDR3 DNA is TGTGCCTGGAGTGTACCGCGGGGGGCACAAGAGACC.

Remarks on this clone: With the read ending 3 residues before the CDR3 end, the germline J gene is used to fill in that end. The V gene is TRBV10-2, the J gene TRBJ1-6; D is possibly TRBD1 (5 bases). This CDR3 has 14 residues. In germline, CDR1 is WSHSY, CDR2 SAAADI. The V end was cut by 2 bases, the J end by 11 bases, with 13 bases between. The CDR3 reads CASSEAQGMTPLHF. The sequenced part of the CDR3 DNA is TGCGCCAGCAGTGAGGCCCAGGGAATGACACCC.

As to this clone: The read comes to an end 3 residues before the CDR3 does, leaving the germline J gene to fill in the end. The chain has TRBV4-1 and TRBJ2-2, with a tentative D call TRBD1 (6 bases). The germline V and J ends were trimmed by 0 bases and 0 bases, with 8 bases remaining between them. The length of the CDR3 is 16 residues. CDR1 and CDR2 (germline): MGHRA, YSYEKL. The chain's CDR3 is CASSQDPGANTGELFF. The sequenced part of the CDR3 DNA is TGCGCCAGCAGCCAAGATCCAGGGGCGAACACCGGGGAG.

Points on this clone: Read data end 3 residues before the CDR3 end; the end is taken from the germline J gene. The chain employs TRBV7-3 and TRBJ2-1, with TRBD2 matching over 7 bases. Per the germline V gene, CDR1 is SGHTA and CDR2 is FQGTGA. The CDR3 covers 18 residues. The junction had 14 bases not matched to a gene; V was cut back by 4 bases and J by 2 bases. CDR3 residues: CASSSKDKRDPTYNEQFF. CDR3 bases read: TGTGCCAGCAGCTCGAAAGATAAGCGGGACCCAACCTACAATGAG.

The sequenced CDR3 bases are TGCAGTGCTAGAGACCCAGCAGGGAAAACCGGGGAG. Its translation: CSARDPAGKTGE. The entire CDR3 protein is CSARDPAGKTGELFF. The genes are TRBV20-1 and TRBJ2-2; the D gene is possibly TRBD1 (5 bases). Sequencing ends 3 residues short of the CDR3 end; the germline J gene provides the rest. CDR1 DFQATT and CDR2 SNEGSKA come from the germline V gene (reference sequence). The CDR3 extends over 15 amino acids. Trimming shortened V by 0 bases and J by 5 bases, and 13 bases separated the two germline ends.

On this clone: The read ends 3 residues early relative to the CDR3; the germline J gene fills the gap. This chain connects TRBV18 to TRBJ1-2; D unclear. This CDR3 contains 14 residues. The V gene's germline CDR1 is KGHSH and CDR2 LQKENI. The CDR3 sequence: CASSPKLGGNDYTF. The part of the CDR3 DNA that was read is TGTGCCAGCTCACCAAAGTTAGGCGGGAATGAC.

Regarding this clone: From the germline J gene comes the end of the CDR3, since the read stops 3 residues before it. V gene TRBV19 combines with J gene TRBJ2-2, with D possibly TRBD1 on 6 matching bases. This CDR3 contains 15 residues. CDR1 is LNHDA and CDR2 is SQIVND in the germline V gene (reference sequence). CDR3 DNA, as far as it was read: TGTGCCAGTAGTGGACAGAGCTCCTATAATTCACCG. Its translation is CASSGQSSYNSP. The whole CDR3 sequence reads CASSGQSSYNSPLFF.

A note on this clone: The read falls 3 residues short of the CDR3 end, and the missing part is taken from the germline J gene. The V gene is TRBV20-1, the J gene TRBJ2-1, with D uncertain. Germline V gene lookup returns CDR1 DFQATT and CDR2 SNEGSKA (reference sequence). This CDR3 is built from 11 residues. The V gene lost 3 bases and the J gene lost 6 bases, with 6 bases spanning the gap. The CDR3 spells CSASQRNEQFF. The CDR3 bases that were read are TGCAGTGCTAGTCAGCGCAATGAG.

To note about this clone: The CDR3 end falls 3 residues outside the read, so it is completed with the germline J gene. The chain recombines TRBV6-2 or TRBV6-3 with TRBJ2-5; 12 bases line up with TRBD2. Germline-derived CDR1 and CDR2 are MNHEY and SVGEGT. The trim removed 0 bases at V and 3 bases at J, leaving 2 bases unmatched. The CDR3 covers 16 residues. The CDR3 is CASSYSASGREETQYF. Incomplete CDR3 DNA: TGTGCCAGCAGTTACTCCGCTAGCGGGAGGGAAGAGACC.

With regard to this clone: From the germline J gene comes the end of the CDR3, since the read stops 3 residues before it. The chain has TRBV29-1 and TRBJ2-3, with 8 bases matching TRBD2. V shed 3 bases and J 4 bases; nucleotides not matched to a gene: 6. The CDR3 length is 14 residues. CDR1 and CDR2 (germline): SQVTM, ANQGSEA. This chain's CDR3 is CSVDPGLDADTQYF. The part of the CDR3 DNA that was read is TGCAGCGTTGATCCGGGACTAGACGCAGATACG.

On this clone itself: The read ends 3 residues early relative to the CDR3; the germline J gene fills the gap. This chain links TRBV2 with TRBJ2-1; TRBD1 aligns across 8 bases. The CDR3 covers 14 residues. CDR1 and CDR2 from the germline V gene are SNHLY and FYNNEI. With V trimmed by 4 bases and J by 8 bases, 7 bases remained unmatched. The sequenced CDR3 bases are TGTGCCAGCAGTGGACAGGGGTCTAGGGATGAG. Protein sequence: CASSGQGSRDE. The complete CDR3 sequence is CASSGQGSRDEQFF.

In regard to this clone: From the germline J gene comes the end of the CDR3, since the read stops 3 residues before it. The chain links TRBV7-2 to TRBJ2-7; 14 bases align to TRBD2. Germline V lookup: CDR1 SGHTA, CDR2 FQGNSA. V lost 2 bases and J lost 4; bases outside the gene matches: 1. There are 15 residues in the CDR3. CDR3 sequence: CASSLRTSGGYEQYF. The CDR3 bases that were read are TGTGCCAGCAGCTTAAGGACTAGCGGGGGGTACGAG.